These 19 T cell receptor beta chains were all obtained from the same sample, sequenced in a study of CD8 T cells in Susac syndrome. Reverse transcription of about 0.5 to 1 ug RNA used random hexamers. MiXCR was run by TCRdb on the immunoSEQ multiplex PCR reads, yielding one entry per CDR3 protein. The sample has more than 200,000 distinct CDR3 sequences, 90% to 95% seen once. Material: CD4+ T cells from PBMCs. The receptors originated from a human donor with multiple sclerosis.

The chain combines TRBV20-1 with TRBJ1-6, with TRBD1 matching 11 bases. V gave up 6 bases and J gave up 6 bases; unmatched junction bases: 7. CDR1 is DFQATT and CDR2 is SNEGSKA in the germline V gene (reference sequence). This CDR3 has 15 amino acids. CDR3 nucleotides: TGCAGTGCCGCTTCAGGGACAGGGGGTAATTCACCCCTCCACTTT. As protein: CSAASGTGGNSPLHF.

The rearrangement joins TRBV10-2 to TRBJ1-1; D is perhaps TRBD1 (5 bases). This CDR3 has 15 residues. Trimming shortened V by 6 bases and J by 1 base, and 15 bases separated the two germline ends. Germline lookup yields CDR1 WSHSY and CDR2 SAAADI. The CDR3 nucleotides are TGCGCCAGCAGACCCCGGTGGGGCTCGAACACTGAAGCTTTCTTT. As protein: CASRPRWGSNTEAFF.

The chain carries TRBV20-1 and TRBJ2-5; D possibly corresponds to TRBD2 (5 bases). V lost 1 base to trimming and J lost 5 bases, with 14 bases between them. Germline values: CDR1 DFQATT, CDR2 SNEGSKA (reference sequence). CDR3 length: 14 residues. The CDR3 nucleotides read TGCAGTGCTAGAGGTCTGAGGGTTGGGGAGACCCAGTACTTC. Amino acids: CSARGLRVGETQYF.

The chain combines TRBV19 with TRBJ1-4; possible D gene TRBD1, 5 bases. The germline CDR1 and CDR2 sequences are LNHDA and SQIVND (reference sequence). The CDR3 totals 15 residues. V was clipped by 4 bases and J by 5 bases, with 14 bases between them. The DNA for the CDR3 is TGTGCCAGTAGTACCGGGGGGAAGAAAAATGAAAAACTGTTTTTT. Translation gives CASSTGGKKNEKLFF.

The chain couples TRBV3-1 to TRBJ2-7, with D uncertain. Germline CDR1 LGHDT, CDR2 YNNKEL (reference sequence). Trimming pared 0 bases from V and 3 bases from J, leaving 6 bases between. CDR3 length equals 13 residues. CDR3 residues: CASSQEMNYEQYF. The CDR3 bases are TGTGCCAGCAGCCAAGAAATGAACTACGAGCAGTACTTC.

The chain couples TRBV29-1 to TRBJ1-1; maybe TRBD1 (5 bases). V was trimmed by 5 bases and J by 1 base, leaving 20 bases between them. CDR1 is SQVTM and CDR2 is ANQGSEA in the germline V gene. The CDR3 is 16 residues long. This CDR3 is CSVPAGGSVPNTEAFF. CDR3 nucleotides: TGCAGCGTTCCGGCGGGGGGTTCTGTTCCGAACACTGAAGCTTTCTTT.

The CDR3 region has the DNA TGTGCCACCCGGCGGGGGACCACAGATACGCAGTATTTT. This sequence encodes CATRRGTTDTQYF. The chain uses TRBV6-5 and TRBJ2-3; 7 bases match TRBD2. V lost 10 bases, J lost 2 bases, and 6 bases stayed unmatched. Germline V gives CDR1 MNHEY, CDR2 SVGAGI. The CDR3 spans 13 residues.

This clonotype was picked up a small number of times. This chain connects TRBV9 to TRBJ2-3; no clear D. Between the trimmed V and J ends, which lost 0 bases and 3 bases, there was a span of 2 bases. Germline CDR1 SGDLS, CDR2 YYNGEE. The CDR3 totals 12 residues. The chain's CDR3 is CASSVVTDTQYF. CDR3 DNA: TGTGCCAGCAGCGTAGTTACAGATACGCAGTATTTT.

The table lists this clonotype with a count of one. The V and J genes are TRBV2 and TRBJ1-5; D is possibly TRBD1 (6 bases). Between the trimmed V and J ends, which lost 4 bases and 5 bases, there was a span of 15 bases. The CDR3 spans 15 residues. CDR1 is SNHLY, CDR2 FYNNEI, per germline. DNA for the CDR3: TGTGCCAGCAGTGCCGGGGGGCAGGAGGATCAGCCCCAGCATTTT. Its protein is CASSAGGQEDQPQHF.

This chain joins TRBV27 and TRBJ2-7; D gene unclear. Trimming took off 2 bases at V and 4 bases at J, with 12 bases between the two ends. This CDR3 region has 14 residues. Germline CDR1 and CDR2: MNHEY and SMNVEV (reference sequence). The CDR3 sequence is CASSLRADGYEQYF. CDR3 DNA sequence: TGTGCCAGCAGTTTACGGGCAGACGGTTACGAGCAGTACTTC.

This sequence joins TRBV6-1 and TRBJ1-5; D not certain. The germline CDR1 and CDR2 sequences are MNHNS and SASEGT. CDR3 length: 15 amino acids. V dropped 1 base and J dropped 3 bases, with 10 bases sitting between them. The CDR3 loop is CASSEGGSFNQPQHF. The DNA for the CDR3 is TGTGCCAGCAGTGAAGGGGGAAGTTTCAATCAGCCCCAGCATTTT.

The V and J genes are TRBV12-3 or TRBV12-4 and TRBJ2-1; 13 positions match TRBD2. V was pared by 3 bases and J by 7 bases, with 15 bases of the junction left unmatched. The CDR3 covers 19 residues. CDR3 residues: CASSFQAVLGLAGENEQFF. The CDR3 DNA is TGTGCCAGCAGTTTTCAGGCTGTACTAGGACTAGCGGGAGAGAATGAGCAGTTCTTC.

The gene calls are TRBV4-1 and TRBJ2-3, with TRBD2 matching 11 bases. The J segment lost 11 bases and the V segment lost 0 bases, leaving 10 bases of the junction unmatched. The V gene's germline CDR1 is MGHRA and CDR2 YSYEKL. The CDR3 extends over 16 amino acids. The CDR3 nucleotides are TGCGCCAGCAGCCAAGATCAAGGGCTAGCGGGGGGCCGGCAGTATTTT. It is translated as CASSQDQGLAGGRQYF.

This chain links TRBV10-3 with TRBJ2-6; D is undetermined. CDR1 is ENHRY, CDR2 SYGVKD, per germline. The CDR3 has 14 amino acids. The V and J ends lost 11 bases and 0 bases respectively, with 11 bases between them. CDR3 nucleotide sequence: TGTGCCTCCAGGACCCCCTCTGGGGCCAACGTCCTGACTTTC. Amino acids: CASRTPSGANVLTF.

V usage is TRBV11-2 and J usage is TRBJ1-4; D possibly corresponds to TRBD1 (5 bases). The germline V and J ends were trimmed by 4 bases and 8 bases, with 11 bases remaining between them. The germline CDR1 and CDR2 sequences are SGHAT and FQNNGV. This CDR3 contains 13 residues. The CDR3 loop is CASSWAGHEKLFF. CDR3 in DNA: TGTGCCAGCAGCTGGGCAGGGCACGAAAAACTGTTTTTT.

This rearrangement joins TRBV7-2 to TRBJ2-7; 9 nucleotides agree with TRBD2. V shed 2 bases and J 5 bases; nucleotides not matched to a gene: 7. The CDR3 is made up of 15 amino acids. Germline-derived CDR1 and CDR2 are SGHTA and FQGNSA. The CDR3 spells CASSLSGGRPNEQYF. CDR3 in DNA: TGTGCCAGCAGCTTAAGCGGGGGGCGCCCTAACGAGCAGTACTTC.

CDR3 sequence (DNA): TGCAGCGCTTGTACACTAGCGGTAGGGAATGAGCAGTTCTTC. This encodes CSACTLAVGNEQFF. The V call is TRBV29-1, the J call TRBJ2-1; 8 bases fit TRBD2. The CDR3 spans 14 residues. Losses at the gene ends were 7 bases for V and 7 bases for J; bases not matched to a gene: 12. Germline CDR1 and CDR2: SQVTM and ANQGSEA.

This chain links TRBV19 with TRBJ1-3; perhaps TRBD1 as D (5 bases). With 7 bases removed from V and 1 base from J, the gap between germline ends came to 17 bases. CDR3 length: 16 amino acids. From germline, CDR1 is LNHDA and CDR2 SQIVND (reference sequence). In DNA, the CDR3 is TGTGCCAGTATGGGATGGAGGGACGAGTCTGGAAACACCATATATTTT. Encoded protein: CASMGWRDESGNTIYF.

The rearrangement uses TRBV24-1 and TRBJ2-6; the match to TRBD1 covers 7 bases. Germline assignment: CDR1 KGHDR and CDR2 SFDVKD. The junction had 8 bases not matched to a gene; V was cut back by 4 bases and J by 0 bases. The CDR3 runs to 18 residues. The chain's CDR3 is CATSENYGQVSGANVLTF. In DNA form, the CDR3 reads TGTGCCACCAGTGAAAACTACGGACAGGTCTCTGGGGCCAACGTCCTGACTTTC.